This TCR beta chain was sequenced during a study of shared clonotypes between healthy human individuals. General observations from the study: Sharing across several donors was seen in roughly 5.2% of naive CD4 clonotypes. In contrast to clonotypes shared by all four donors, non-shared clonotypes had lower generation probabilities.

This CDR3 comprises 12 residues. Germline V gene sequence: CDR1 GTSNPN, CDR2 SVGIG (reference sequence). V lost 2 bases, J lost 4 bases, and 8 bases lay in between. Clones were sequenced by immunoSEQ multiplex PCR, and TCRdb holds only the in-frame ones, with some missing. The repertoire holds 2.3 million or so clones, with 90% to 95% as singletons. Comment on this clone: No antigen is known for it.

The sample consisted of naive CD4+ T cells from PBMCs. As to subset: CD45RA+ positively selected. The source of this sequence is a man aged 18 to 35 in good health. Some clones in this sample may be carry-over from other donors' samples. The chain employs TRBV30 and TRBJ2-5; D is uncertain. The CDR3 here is CAWSYGRETQYF. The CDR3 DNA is TGTGCCTGGAGTTATGGTCGAGAGACCCAGTACTTC.